This entry describes one T cell receptor (beta chain). This record belongs to a study of PD-L1 blockade in urothelial cancer. About the research overall: At 3 weeks (second dose) and 6 weeks after starting treatment, blood was analyzed.

Assay: immunoSEQ multiplex PCR; the TCRdb copy retains only in-frame clones and omits some. This table holds 58,000 or so clones, about 86% found once. The sequence derives from a man aged 50 to 60 with urothelial cancer. The specimen comprised PBMCs, sampled around atezolizumab (anti-PD-L1) treatment.

The CDR3 sequence: CASSGGESGANVLTF. CDR3 coding DNA: TGTGCCAGCAGCGGAGGGGAGTCTGGGGCCAACGTCCTGACTTTC. The chain combines TRBV7-3 with TRBJ2-6; D possibly corresponds to TRBD2 (6 bases). The CDR3 runs 15 residues. Trimming pared 5 bases from V and 1 base from J, leaving 9 bases between. CDR1 is SGHTA, CDR2 FQGTGA, per germline.